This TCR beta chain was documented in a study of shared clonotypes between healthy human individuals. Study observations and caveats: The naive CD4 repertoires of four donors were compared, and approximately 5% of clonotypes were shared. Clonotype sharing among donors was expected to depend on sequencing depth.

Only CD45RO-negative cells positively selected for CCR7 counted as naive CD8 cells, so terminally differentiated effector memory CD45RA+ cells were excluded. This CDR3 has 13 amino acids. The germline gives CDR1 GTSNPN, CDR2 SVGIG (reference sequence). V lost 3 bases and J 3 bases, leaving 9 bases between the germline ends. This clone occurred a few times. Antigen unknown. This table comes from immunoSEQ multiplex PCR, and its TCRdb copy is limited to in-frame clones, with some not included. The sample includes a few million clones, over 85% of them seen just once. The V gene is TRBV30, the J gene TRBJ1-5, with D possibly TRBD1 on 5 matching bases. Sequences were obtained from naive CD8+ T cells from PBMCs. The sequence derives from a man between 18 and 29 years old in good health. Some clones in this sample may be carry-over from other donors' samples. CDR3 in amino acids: CAWSAGHNQPQHF. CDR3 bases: TGTGCCTGGAGCGCAGGGCACAATCAGCCCCAGCATTTT.